What follows are 21 T cell receptor beta chains derived from one specimen sequenced in a study of T-cell reconstitution after alpha-beta-depleted transplantation in children. During its preparation, the TCRbeta library received unique molecular identifiers. One entry per CDR3 protein results from TCRdb running MiXCR on the PCR reads. The sample records some 520,000 distinct CDR3 sequences, 32% being singletons. The material was PBMCs from the stem cell graft donor, obtained from the stem cell graft. These receptor sequences come from a human donor who donated a stem cell graft to a child with aplastic anemia.

This sequence joins TRBV7-2 and TRBJ2-1; D is undetermined. The CDR3 has 15 residues. Germline CDR1 SGHTA, CDR2 FQGNSA. Deletions cut 5 bases from V and 4 bases from J, with 15 bases between. The CDR3 nucleotides read TGTGCCAGCAGCGCTGACCCCTCCCGTTACAATGAGCAGTTCTTC. The encoded protein is CASSADPSRYNEQFF.

The genes are TRBV18 and TRBJ1-1; 7 bases are shared with TRBD1. The V gene end was trimmed by 1 base and the J gene end by 4 bases; junction bases not matched to a gene: 6. The CDR3 is 15 amino acids. Germline CDR1 is KGHSH and CDR2 is LQKENI. The CDR3 protein is CASSPRTGAGTEAFF. The CDR3 DNA reads as TGTGCCAGCTCACCACGGACAGGTGCGGGCACTGAAGCTTTCTTT.

This clonotype was counted only a few times. This chain connects TRBV29-1 to TRBJ1-1; D is unclear. Looked up from germline, CDR1 is SQVTM and CDR2 is ANQGSEA. This CDR3 comprises 13 residues. Trimming stripped 2 bases from V and 10 bases from J, with 17 bases between. The CDR3 reads CSVEKVGPQGAFF. CDR3 coding DNA: TGCAGCGTTGAAAAAGTTGGCCCCCAAGGAGCTTTCTTT.

The chain links TRBV5-1 to TRBJ1-2; D ambiguous. The CDR3 is 14 residues long. Germline V gives CDR1 SGHRS, CDR2 YFSETQ. The V and J ends lost 3 bases and 4 bases respectively, with 13 bases between them. The CDR3 nucleotides are TGCGCCAGCAGCTCGGGAGGGTCGTTCTATGGCTACACCTTC. It translates to CASSSGGSFYGYTF.

The CDR3 region is CASSFQDRPAETQYF. In DNA, the CDR3 is TGCGCCAGCAGCTTCCAGGACAGGCCGGCCGAGACCCAGTACTTC. V usage is TRBV5-1 and J usage is TRBJ2-5; 7 bases align to TRBD1. This CDR3 has 15 amino acids. V shed 2 bases and J 5 bases; nucleotides not matched to a gene: 9. CDR1 and CDR2 from the germline V gene are SGHRS and YFSETQ.

This clonotype was seen a few times. The chain is built from TRBV5-6 and TRBJ2-7; D perhaps matches TRBD2 (5 bases). V lost 4 bases and J lost 4, with 21 bases in between. This CDR3 region has 16 residues. Looked up from germline, CDR1 is SGHDT and CDR2 is YYEEEE. The CDR3 here is CASSTRPTRVVYEQYV. CDR3 in DNA: TGTGCCAGCAGCACCCGCCCGACGAGGGTAGTGTACGAGCAGTACGTC.

Only one count was recorded for this clonotype. The junction and the germline gene differ at one end; a read error may be behind it. The chain uses TRBV20-1 and TRBJ2-1; 9 bases map to TRBD2. The germline V gene has CDR1 DFQATT and CDR2 SNEGSKA (reference sequence). This CDR3 is 15 amino acids long. The CDR3 spells CCASAHGTSHNEQFF. The DNA for the CDR3 is TGCTGTGCTAGTGCTCACGGGACTAGCCACAATGAGCAGTTCTTC.

The chain links TRBV7-8 to TRBJ2-3; D is perhaps TRBD1 or TRBD2 (6 bases each). V lost 7 bases and J lost 5, with 16 bases in between. In germline, CDR1 is SGHVS, CDR2 FQNEAQ. The CDR3 has 14 amino acids. CDR3 region: CASNSPEGGDTQYF. In nucleotides, the CDR3 is TGTGCCAGCAACTCCCCTGAGGGGGGAGATACGCAGTATTTT.

The genes are TRBV23-1 and TRBJ1-1; D might be TRBD1 (6 bases). TRBV23-1 is known as an ORF, though its function is uncertain. The CDR3 is made up of 19 amino acids. V lost 0 bases, J lost 0 bases, and 20 bases lay in between. The CDR3 bases are TGCGCCAGCAGTCAATCGTATCCGACAGGAAGACTCATGAACACTGAAGCTTTCTTT. It yields the protein CASSQSYPTGRLMNTEAFF.

This clonotype was counted only a few times. The V call is TRBV12-3 or TRBV12-4, the J call TRBJ2-7; maybe TRBD2 (5 bases). The CDR3 covers 15 residues. Trimming took off 3 bases at V and 2 bases at J, with 14 bases between the two ends. CDR3 coding DNA: TGTGCCAGCAGTTTTAGGATAGCGCCTCCCTACGAGCAGTACTTC. Translated: CASSFRIAPPYEQYF.

This clonotype was detected a few times. J is TRBJ1-2 and V is TRBV29-1; D unclear. CDR3 size: 11 residues. Germline V gene lookup returns CDR1 SQVTM and CDR2 ANQGSEA. The V end was cut by 3 bases, the J end by 7 bases, with 9 bases between. CDR3 in amino acids: CSVENIGGYTF. The CDR3 coding sequence is TGCAGCGTTGAGAATATTGGTGGCTACACCTTC.

The chain combines TRBV6-1 with TRBJ2-5, with D tentatively TRBD1 or TRBD2 (6 bases each). CDR1 MNHNS and CDR2 SASEGT come from the germline V gene. V was trimmed by 4 bases and J by 5 bases, leaving 20 bases between them. This CDR3 contains 16 residues. The CDR3 region has the DNA TGTGCCAGCAGTGCCCCACTGGGGGGCGCAGGGGAGACCCAGTACTTC. The encoded protein is CASSAPLGGAGETQYF.

The chain employs TRBV12-3 or TRBV12-4 and TRBJ1-2; 9 nucleotides line up with TRBD1. V lost 6 bases to trimming and J lost 8 bases; unmatched junction nucleotides: 19. There are 17 residues in the CDR3. The DNA for the CDR3 is TGTGCCAGCAGAAGCAGGGACAGGGCAGGAGATAGAGGCGGCTACACCTTC. Translation: CASRSRDRAGDRGGYTF.

The gene calls are TRBV4-3 and TRBJ1-5; D not certain. CDR1 is LGHNA, CDR2 YSLEER, per germline. The CDR3 totals 15 residues. Trimming removed 4 bases from V and 1 base from J, with 11 bases in between. CDR3 sequence (DNA): TGCGCCAGCAGCCTGGGAGTAGGAAGCAATCAGCCCCAGCATTTT. As protein: CASSLGVGSNQPQHF.

The chain combines TRBV7-2 with TRBJ2-5; 11 bases fit TRBD2. J was trimmed by 5 bases and V by 4 bases; bases with no gene match: 12. Germline values: CDR1 SGHTA, CDR2 FQGNSA. The CDR3 loop spans 17 amino acids. The CDR3 here is CASSYGTSGFRRETQYF. The CDR3 DNA follows: TGTGCCAGCAGCTACGGGACTAGCGGATTCAGGCGGGAGACCCAGTACTTC.

This clonotype was detected only a few times. This chain connects TRBV29-1 to TRBJ2-3; unclear D gene. The germline V gene has CDR1 SQVTM and CDR2 ANQGSEA. The CDR3 totals 14 residues. V lost 2 bases, J lost 7 bases, and 16 bases lay in between. The chain's CDR3 is CSVEMVVSKNTQYF. As DNA, the CDR3 is TGCAGCGTTGAAATGGTCGTTTCGAAAAATACGCAGTATTTT.

The V call is TRBV30, the J call TRBJ1-2; D is undetermined. Trimming stripped 2 bases from V and 2 bases from J, with 6 bases between. The CDR3 runs 12 residues. Germline V gives CDR1 GTSNPN, CDR2 SVGIG (reference sequence). CDR3 bases: TGTGCCTGGAGTCTGGGGAACTATGGCTACACCTTC. It translates to CAWSLGNYGYTF.

The chain joins TRBV5-6 to TRBJ1-1, with TRBD1 identical over 9 bases. CDR3 length: 15 amino acids. Losses at the gene ends were 4 bases for V and 11 bases for J; bases not matched to a gene: 15. Germline V lookup: CDR1 SGHDT, CDR2 YYEEEE. The CDR3 region has the DNA TGTGCCAGCAGCCTGCCCGGGACAGGGAGGTTCCAGGCTTTCTTT. This encodes CASSLPGTGRFQAFF.

J is TRBJ2-3 and V is TRBV27; D gene uncertain. The CDR3 loop spans 9 amino acids. The germline V and J ends were trimmed by 8 bases and 9 bases, with 6 bases remaining between them. Germline V gives CDR1 MNHEY, CDR2 SMNVEV (reference sequence). The CDR3 nucleotides read TGTGCCAGCCTAGTGACGCAGTATTTT. Translated: CASLVTQYF.

V is TRBV7-2 and J is TRBJ2-7; D is possibly TRBD1 or TRBD2 (5 bases each). V was trimmed by 4 bases and J by 7 bases, leaving 14 bases between them. CDR1 and CDR2 from the germline V gene are SGHTA and FQGNSA. CDR3 size: 13 residues. The CDR3 reads CASSWDRAGEQYF. The DNA of the CDR3 is TGTGCCAGCAGCTGGGACCGAGCAGGAGAGCAGTACTTC.

In this sample, this clonotype turned up a few times. The chain combines TRBV24-1 with TRBJ2-1; 7 bases line up with TRBD1. Germline V lookup: CDR1 KGHDR, CDR2 SFDVKD. Trimming took 2 bases from V and 2 from J; bases not matched to a gene: 8. The CDR3 consists of 17 residues. CDR3 region: CATSDSWDSTPYNEQFF. The DNA of the CDR3 is TGTGCCACCAGTGATTCCTGGGACAGTACCCCCTACAATGAGCAGTTCTTC.